These T cell receptor beta chains were read from a single sample in a study of blood T cell repertoires in COVID-19. The method was immunoSEQ multiplex PCR; TCRdb's version includes in-frame clones alone and lacks a portion of them. This sample yields 34,000 or so clones, of which 90% to 95% are seen a single time; about 39% belongs to the top ten. Sequencing was carried out using peripheral blood. The source of these receptors is a man in his fifties or sixties with active or convalescent COVID-19. CDR3s leave out the opening cysteine and the closing phenylalanine or tryptophan.

TRBJ2-1 TRBV27 ASSRGLAPDNEQF
TRBJ1-1 TRBV21-1 ASSRGREDTEAF
TRBJ1-1 TRBV18 ASSLLQGSGTEAF
TRBJ2-7 TRBV7-8 ASSLGTGARYEQY
TRBJ1-2 TRBV20-1 SASQQGAQYGYT
TRBJ2-3 TRBV5-1 ASSLSGQETDTQY
TRBJ2-2 TRBV18 ASSPSSGGGAGELF
TRBJ2-5 TRBV2 ASTGPGQQETQY
TRBJ2-5 TRBV5-1 ASSLARRGQETQY
TRBJ2-7 TRBV2 ASSGGRAPYEQY
TRBJ2-5 TRBV30 AWGPGQGIKTQY
TRBJ2-1 TRBV7-2 ASSLSPSSARNNEQF